The clone carrying this TCR beta chain was recorded a few times. Its target is not known. This CDR3 is built from 12 residues. V dropped 5 bases and J dropped 11 bases, with 14 bases sitting between them. Germline CDR1 reads SGHTA; CDR2 reads FQGNSA. The data belong to a study of T cell repertoires in cytomegalovirus infection. Across the whole study: Alongside well-studied HLA-B-restricted CMV epitopes, recently identified HLA-C-restricted CMV epitopes were also used. A matching HLA type, together with CMV infection, was signaled by public TCR beta signatures. Study-wide points: People with CMV and the relevant HLA were identified by cumulative public TCR beta family frequency. Across the ex vivo response, the dominant clonotypes were HLA-C-restricted CMV-specific TCR beta clonotypes.

MiXCR was run by TCRdb on the reads, yielding one entry per CDR3 protein. The table records approximately 390,000 distinct CDR3 sequences, about 35% of them present only once. Sample: cultured PBMCs, taken from culture after CMV antigen stimulation. The TCR sequence derives from a human donor in good health (CMV status not recorded). Some clones in this sample may be carry-over from other donors' samples. This chain connects TRBV7-2 to TRBJ2-3; a possible D gene is TRBD1 (6 bases). Here the CDR3 reads CASSPLGHEQYF. The CDR3 DNA reads TGTGCCAGCAGCCCACTGGGACACGAGCAGTATTTT.